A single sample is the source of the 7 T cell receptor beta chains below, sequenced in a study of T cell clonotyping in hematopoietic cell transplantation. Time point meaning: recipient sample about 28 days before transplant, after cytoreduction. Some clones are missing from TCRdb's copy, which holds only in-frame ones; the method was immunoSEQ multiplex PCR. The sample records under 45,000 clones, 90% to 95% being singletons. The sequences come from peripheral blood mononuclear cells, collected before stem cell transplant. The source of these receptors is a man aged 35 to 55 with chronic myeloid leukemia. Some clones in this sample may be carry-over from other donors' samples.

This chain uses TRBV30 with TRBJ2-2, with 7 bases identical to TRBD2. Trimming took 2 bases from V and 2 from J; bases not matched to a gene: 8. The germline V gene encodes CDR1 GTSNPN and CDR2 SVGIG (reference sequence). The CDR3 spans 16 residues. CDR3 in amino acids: CAWSLWGRGNTGELFF. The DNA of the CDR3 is TGTGCCTGGAGTCTCTGGGGGAGGGGTAACACCGGGGAGCTGTTTTTT.

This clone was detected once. The CDR3: CASSQSGTGPHSSQGNQPQHF. The CDR3 nucleotides are TGCGCCAGCAGTCAATCTGGGACAGGGCCTCACTCCTCTCAAGGCAATCAGCCCCAGCATTTT. The genes are TRBV23-1 and TRBJ1-5, with 9 positions matching TRBD1. TRBV23-1 is labeled an ORF, and its function is uncertain. The CDR3 consists of 21 residues. Trimming cost V 0 bases and J 2 bases; bases outside gene matches: 17.

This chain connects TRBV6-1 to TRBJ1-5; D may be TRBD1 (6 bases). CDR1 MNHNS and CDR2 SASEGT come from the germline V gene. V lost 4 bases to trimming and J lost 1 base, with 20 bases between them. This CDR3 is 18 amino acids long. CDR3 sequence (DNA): TGTGCCAGCAGTGGGAACAGGGTGGGAAGATTGAGCAATCAGCCCCAGCATTTT. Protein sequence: CASSGNRVGRLSNQPQHF.

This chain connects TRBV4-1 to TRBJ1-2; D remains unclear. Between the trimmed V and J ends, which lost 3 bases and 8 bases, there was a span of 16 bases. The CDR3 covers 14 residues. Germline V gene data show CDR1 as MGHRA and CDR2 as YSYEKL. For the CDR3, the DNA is TGCGCCAGCAGCCAGATCCGAGGGCTCAACGGCTACACCTTC. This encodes CASSQIRGLNGYTF.

As DNA, the CDR3 is TGTGCCAGCTCGCCTCGGGGGGGTAATTCACCCCTCCACTTT. Encoded protein: CASSPRGGNSPLHF. This chain joins TRBV27 and TRBJ1-6, with a tentative D call TRBD1 (5 bases). The germline CDR1 and CDR2 sequences are MNHEY and SMNVEV (reference sequence). The CDR3 spans 14 residues. With 8 bases removed from V and 6 bases from J, the gap between germline ends came to 14 bases.

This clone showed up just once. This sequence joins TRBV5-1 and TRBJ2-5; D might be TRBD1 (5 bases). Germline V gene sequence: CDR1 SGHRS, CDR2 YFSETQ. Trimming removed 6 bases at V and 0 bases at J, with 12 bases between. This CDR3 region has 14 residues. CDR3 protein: CASKNRPYQETQYF. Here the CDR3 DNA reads TGCGCCAGCAAGAACAGGCCGTACCAAGAGACCCAGTACTTC.

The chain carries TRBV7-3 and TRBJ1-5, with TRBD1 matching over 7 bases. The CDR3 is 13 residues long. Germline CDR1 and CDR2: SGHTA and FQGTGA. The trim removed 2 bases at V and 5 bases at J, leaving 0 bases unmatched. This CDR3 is CASSLDRDQPQHF. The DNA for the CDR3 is TGTGCCAGCAGCTTAGACAGGGATCAGCCCCAGCATTTT.